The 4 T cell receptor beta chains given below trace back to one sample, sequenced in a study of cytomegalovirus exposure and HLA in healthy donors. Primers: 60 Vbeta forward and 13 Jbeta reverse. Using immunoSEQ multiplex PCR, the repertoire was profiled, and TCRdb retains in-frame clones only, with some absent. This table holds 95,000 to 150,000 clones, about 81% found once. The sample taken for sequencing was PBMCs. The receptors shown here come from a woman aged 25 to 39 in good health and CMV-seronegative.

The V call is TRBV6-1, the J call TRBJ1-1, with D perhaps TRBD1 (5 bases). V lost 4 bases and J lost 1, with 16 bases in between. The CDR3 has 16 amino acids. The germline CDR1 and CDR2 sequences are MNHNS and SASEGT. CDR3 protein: CASSGLPAGGNTEAFF. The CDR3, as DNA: TGTGCCAGCAGTGGCCTCCCAGCGGGGGGGAACACTGAAGCTTTCTTT.

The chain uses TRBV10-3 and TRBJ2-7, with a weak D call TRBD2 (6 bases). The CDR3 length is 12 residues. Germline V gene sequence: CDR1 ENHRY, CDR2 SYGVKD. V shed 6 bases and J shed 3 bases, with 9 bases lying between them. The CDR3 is CAISGGVYEQYF. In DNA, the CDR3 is TGTGCCATCAGCGGAGGGGTCTACGAGCAGTACTTC.

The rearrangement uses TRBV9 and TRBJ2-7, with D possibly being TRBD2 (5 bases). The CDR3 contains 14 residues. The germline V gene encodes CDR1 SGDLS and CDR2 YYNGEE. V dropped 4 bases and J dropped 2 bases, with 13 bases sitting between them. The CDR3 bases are TGTGCCAGCAGCTTCGGCCTCGGGACCTACGAGCAGTACTTC. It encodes CASSFGLGTYEQYF.

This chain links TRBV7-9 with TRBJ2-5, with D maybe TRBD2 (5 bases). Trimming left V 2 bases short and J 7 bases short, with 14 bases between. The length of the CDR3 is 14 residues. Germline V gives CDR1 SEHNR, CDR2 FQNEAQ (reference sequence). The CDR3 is CASSLLEAPGTQYF. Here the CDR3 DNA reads TGTGCCAGCAGCTTATTGGAGGCTCCGGGGACCCAGTACTTC. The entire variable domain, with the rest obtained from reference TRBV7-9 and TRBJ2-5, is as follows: DTGVSQNPRHKITKRGQNVTFRCDPISEHNRLYWYRQTLGQGPEFLTYFQNEAQLEKSRLLSDRFSAERPKGSFSTLEIQRTEQGDSAMYLCASSLLEAPGTQYFGPGTRLLVL.